The rows below give T cell receptor beta chains drawn from one sample of a study of CD8 T cells in ankylosing spondylitis. Using its own MiXCR run on the 5' RACE reads, TCRdb lists one record per CDR3 protein. The data contain approximately 290,000 distinct CDR3 sequences, roughly 20% of them seen just once; the ten biggest clones take up 3% to 4%. The sequenced material came from blood, either unsorted or a sorted T cell fraction (not recorded which). These receptors were obtained from a female donor with ankylosing spondylitis or in good health (not recorded which). Each CDR3 is given with its conserved first and last residue. Each record gives: D gene, clone size, V gene, J gene, CDR3 protein, CDR3 DNA. D genes are given only for firm matches. Rows may omit the clone size; those that give it use once, few, many or a size class.

d_call: -; clone_size: few; v_call: TRBV12-3/TRBV12-4; j_call: TRBJ1-5; cdr3_aa: CASSLTVSLYSNQPQHF; cdr3_nt: TGTGCCAGCAGTCTCACTGTTAGCCTTTATAGCAATCAGCCCCAGCATTTT
d_call: -; clone_size: -; v_call: TRBV20-1; j_call: TRBJ2-7; cdr3_aa: CSARTGDRDSYEQYF; cdr3_nt: TGCAGTGCTAGGACCGGAGATCGTGACTCCTACGAGCAGTACTTC
d_call: -; clone_size: -; v_call: TRBV20-1; j_call: TRBJ1-5; cdr3_aa: CSARLGANQPQHF; cdr3_nt: TGCAGTGCCCGGCTCGGTGCCAATCAGCCCCAGCATTTT
d_call: -; clone_size: -; v_call: TRBV5-6; j_call: TRBJ2-7; cdr3_aa: CASSPQGRGYEQYF; cdr3_nt: TGTGCCAGCAGTCCACAGGGTAGGGGCTACGAGCAGTACTTC
d_call: -; clone_size: -; v_call: TRBV6-5; j_call: TRBJ1-1; cdr3_aa: CASSYGRSGTEAFF; cdr3_nt: TGTGCCAGCAGTTACGGCAGGTCGGGCACTGAAGCTTTCTTT
d_call: -; clone_size: -; v_call: TRBV27; j_call: TRBJ1-2; cdr3_aa: CASSPTRTFYGYTF; cdr3_nt: TGTGCCAGCAGTCCAACCCGGACGTTTTATGGCTACACCTTC
d_call: TRBD1; clone_size: -; v_call: TRBV7-2; j_call: TRBJ2-7; cdr3_aa: CASTDRQGVLTYEQYF; cdr3_nt: TGTGCCAGCACAGACAGACAGGGGGTTTTAACCTACGAGCAGTACTTC
d_call: -; clone_size: -; v_call: TRBV5-3; j_call: TRBJ1-3; cdr3_aa: CARSLGGSSQTSSGNTIYF; cdr3_nt: TGTGCCAGAAGCTTGGGAGGGTCTAGTCAGACAAGCTCTGGAAACACCATATATTTT
d_call: -; clone_size: few; v_call: TRBV10-3; j_call: TRBJ1-1; cdr3_aa: CAISELGNTEAFF; cdr3_nt: TGTGCCATCAGTGAATTGGGGAACACTGAAGCTTTCTTT
d_call: -; clone_size: many; v_call: TRBV4-3; j_call: TRBJ2-5; cdr3_aa: CASSQDHGAWTQYF; cdr3_nt: TGCGCCAGCAGCCAAGATCATGGGGCGTGGACCCAGTACTTC
d_call: -; clone_size: many; v_call: TRBV20-1; j_call: TRBJ2-1; cdr3_aa: CSADTTRDEQFF; cdr3_nt: TGCAGTGCCGATACTACTAGGGATGAGCAGTTCTTC
d_call: TRBD1; clone_size: -; v_call: TRBV7-9; j_call: TRBJ2-7; cdr3_aa: CASTSGTAGFYEQYF; cdr3_nt: TGTGCCAGCACCTCCGGGACAGCCGGGTTCTACGAGCAGTACTTC
d_call: -; clone_size: few; v_call: TRBV5-5; j_call: TRBJ1-1; cdr3_aa: CASSFRDNTEAFF; cdr3_nt: TGTGCCAGCAGCTTTAGGGATAACACTGAAGCTTTCTTT
d_call: -; clone_size: few; v_call: TRBV6-4; j_call: TRBJ1-1; cdr3_aa: CASRKQPFMNTEAFF; cdr3_nt: TGTGCCAGCAGAAAACAGCCTTTCATGAACACTGAAGCTTTCTTT
d_call: -; clone_size: -; v_call: TRBV18; j_call: TRBJ2-1; cdr3_aa: CASSPEAGYNEQFF; cdr3_nt: TGTGCCAGCTCGCCCGAGGCAGGATACAATGAGCAGTTCTTC
d_call: -; clone_size: -; v_call: TRBV11-2; j_call: TRBJ1-2; cdr3_aa: CASSLDGVSGSKSGYTF; cdr3_nt: TGTGCCAGCAGCTTAGACGGGGTGAGCGGGTCAAAAAGTGGCTACACCTTC
d_call: -; clone_size: -; v_call: TRBV7-8; j_call: TRBJ2-1; cdr3_aa: CASRTGPGSYNEQFF; cdr3_nt: TGTGCCAGCAGGACGGGACCCGGATCCTACAATGAGCAGTTCTTC
d_call: -; clone_size: many; v_call: TRBV6-5; j_call: TRBJ1-6; cdr3_aa: CASSYSGHRETPLHF; cdr3_nt: TGTGCCAGCAGTTACTCGGGACACAGGGAAACACCCCTCCACTTT
d_call: TRBD1; clone_size: -; v_call: TRBV10-3; j_call: TRBJ1-1; cdr3_aa: CAISVEGQGNTEAFF; cdr3_nt: TGTGCCATCAGTGTAGAGGGACAGGGGAACACTGAAGCTTTCTTT
d_call: -; clone_size: -; v_call: TRBV20-1; j_call: TRBJ1-5; cdr3_aa: CSAGHLNQPQHF; cdr3_nt: TGCAGTGCTGGACACCTCAATCAGCCCCAGCATTTT
d_call: -; clone_size: -; v_call: TRBV20-1; j_call: TRBJ1-5; cdr3_aa: CSALIGNNQPQHF; cdr3_nt: TGCAGTGCCCTGATAGGGAACAATCAGCCCCAGCATTTT
d_call: -; clone_size: -; v_call: TRBV27; j_call: TRBJ2-1; cdr3_aa: CASSPWTLRHNEQFF; cdr3_nt: TGTGCCAGCAGTCCATGGACATTAAGGCACAATGAGCAGTTCTTC
d_call: TRBD2; clone_size: many; v_call: TRBV12-3/TRBV12-4; j_call: TRBJ2-1; cdr3_aa: CASTWTSGSNEQFF; cdr3_nt: TGTGCCAGCACCTGGACTAGCGGGAGCAATGAGCAGTTCTTC
d_call: -; clone_size: many; v_call: TRBV29-1; j_call: TRBJ2-7; cdr3_aa: CSVRGSYEQYF; cdr3_nt: TGCAGCGTTCGGGGTAGCTACGAGCAGTACTTC
d_call: -; clone_size: -; v_call: TRBV29-1; j_call: TRBJ1-5; cdr3_aa: CSVGGNSNQPQHF; cdr3_nt: TGCAGCGTTGGGGGTAATAGCAATCAGCCCCAGCATTTT
d_call: -; clone_size: many; v_call: TRBV12-3/TRBV12-4; j_call: TRBJ2-3; cdr3_aa: CASSLAHRTDTQYF; cdr3_nt: TGTGCCAGCAGTTTAGCGCATAGGACAGATACGCAGTATTTT
d_call: -; clone_size: few; v_call: TRBV21-1; j_call: TRBJ1-1; cdr3_aa: CASGTTGFTEAFF; cdr3_nt: TGTGCCAGCGGAACCACAGGGTTCACTGAAGCTTTCTTT
d_call: TRBD2; clone_size: -; v_call: TRBV25-1; j_call: TRBJ2-5; cdr3_aa: CASSKTSGRETQYF; cdr3_nt: TGTGCCAGCAGTAAAACTAGCGGGAGGGAGACCCAGTACTTC
d_call: -; clone_size: -; v_call: TRBV7-2; j_call: TRBJ2-7; cdr3_aa: CARTRDEQYF; cdr3_nt: TGTGCCAGAACTAGGGACGAGCAGTACTTC
d_call: -; clone_size: -; v_call: TRBV6-2/TRBV6-3; j_call: TRBJ2-1; cdr3_aa: CASSLGSGYNEQFF; cdr3_nt: TGTGCCAGCAGTCTAGGGAGCGGGTACAATGAGCAGTTCTTC
d_call: TRBD2; clone_size: -; v_call: TRBV6-2/TRBV6-3; j_call: TRBJ2-1; cdr3_aa: CASSYPLLAEQFF; cdr3_nt: TGTGCCAGCAGTTACCCCCTACTAGCGGAGCAGTTCTTC
d_call: TRBD2; clone_size: -; v_call: TRBV3-1; j_call: TRBJ2-1; cdr3_aa: CASSQDTSGGGNEQFF; cdr3_nt: TGTGCCAGCAGCCAAGATACTAGCGGAGGAGGGAATGAGCAGTTCTTC
d_call: -; clone_size: -; v_call: TRBV20-1; j_call: TRBJ2-2; cdr3_aa: CSARDQKRSTGELFF; cdr3_nt: TGCAGTGCTAGAGATCAAAAGCGGAGCACCGGGGAGCTGTTTTTT
d_call: TRBD2; clone_size: few; v_call: TRBV7-3; j_call: TRBJ2-5; cdr3_aa: CASSPTRLAGGGIETQYF; cdr3_nt: TGTGCCAGCAGCCCGACGCGGCTAGCGGGAGGTGGTATAGAGACCCAGTACTTC
d_call: TRBD2; clone_size: many; v_call: TRBV10-3; j_call: TRBJ2-1; cdr3_aa: CAISGLAGVEDEQFF; cdr3_nt: TGTGCCATCAGTGGATTAGCGGGAGTCGAAGATGAGCAGTTCTTC
d_call: TRBD2; clone_size: -; v_call: TRBV10-2; j_call: TRBJ2-3; cdr3_aa: CASRGTGGGNEDTQYF; cdr3_nt: TGCGCCAGCAGGGGGACTGGGGGGGGGAATGAAGATACGCAGTATTTT
d_call: TRBD1; clone_size: few; v_call: TRBV20-1; j_call: TRBJ2-3; cdr3_aa: CSARDPWTGGGDTQYF; cdr3_nt: TGCAGTGCTAGAGATCCTTGGACAGGGGGGGGAGATACGCAGTATTTT
d_call: -; clone_size: few; v_call: TRBV6-5; j_call: TRBJ1-4; cdr3_aa: CASSYDGATNEKLFF; cdr3_nt: TGTGCCAGCAGTTACGACGGGGCAACTAATGAAAAACTGTTTTTT
d_call: -; clone_size: -; v_call: TRBV15; j_call: TRBJ2-1; cdr3_aa: CATSRRRPEQFF; cdr3_nt: TGTGCCACCAGCAGACGTCGCCCAGAGCAGTTCTTC
d_call: -; clone_size: few; v_call: TRBV29-1; j_call: TRBJ1-2; cdr3_aa: CSVSTANYGYTF; cdr3_nt: TGCAGCGTTAGTACGGCTAACTATGGCTACACCTTC
d_call: TRBD2; clone_size: -; v_call: TRBV7-2; j_call: TRBJ2-7; cdr3_aa: CASSSRLAAYEQYF; cdr3_nt: TGTGCCAGCAGCTCCCGACTAGCGGCTTACGAGCAGTACTTC
d_call: TRBD1; clone_size: few; v_call: TRBV7-9; j_call: TRBJ2-1; cdr3_aa: CASSFRDRGYNEQFF; cdr3_nt: TGTGCCAGCAGCTTCAGGGACAGGGGCTACAATGAGCAGTTCTTC
d_call: TRBD2; clone_size: many; v_call: TRBV7-9; j_call: TRBJ2-3; cdr3_aa: CATRPRTSGTDTQYF; cdr3_nt: TGTGCCACCCGACCGAGGACTAGCGGCACAGATACGCAGTATTTT
d_call: TRBD1; clone_size: -; v_call: TRBV20-1; j_call: TRBJ2-5; cdr3_aa: CSARIPGQGRETQYF; cdr3_nt: TGCAGTGCTAGAATCCCGGGACAGGGTCGAGAGACCCAGTACTTC
d_call: -; clone_size: many; v_call: TRBV29-1; j_call: TRBJ1-1; cdr3_aa: CSLGGNTEAFF; cdr3_nt: TGCAGCCTTGGGGGGAACACTGAAGCTTTCTTT
d_call: TRBD1; clone_size: many; v_call: TRBV6-5; j_call: TRBJ2-3; cdr3_aa: CASRETGADTQYF; cdr3_nt: TGTGCCAGCAGAGAAACAGGGGCAGATACGCAGTATTTT
d_call: TRBD1; clone_size: -; v_call: TRBV6-1; j_call: TRBJ2-2; cdr3_aa: CASMGQGGRTGELFF; cdr3_nt: TGTGCCAGCATGGGACAGGGGGGACGCACCGGGGAGCTGTTTTTT
d_call: -; clone_size: -; v_call: TRBV20-1; j_call: TRBJ2-1; cdr3_aa: CSASEPIPGDEQFF; cdr3_nt: TGCAGTGCTAGCGAGCCCATCCCAGGGGATGAGCAGTTCTTC
d_call: TRBD2; clone_size: many; v_call: TRBV11-2; j_call: TRBJ2-7; cdr3_aa: CASSFNREAKQYF; cdr3_nt: TGTGCCAGCAGCTTTAACCGGGAGGCGAAGCAGTACTTC
d_call: -; clone_size: -; v_call: TRBV6-1; j_call: TRBJ1-2; cdr3_aa: CASSRSGVASGYTF; cdr3_nt: TGTGCCAGCAGTCGATCAGGGGTGGCGAGCGGCTACACCTTC
d_call: -; clone_size: few; v_call: TRBV6-5; j_call: TRBJ1-4; cdr3_aa: CASSYSRWGTNEKLFF; cdr3_nt: TGTGCCAGCAGTTACTCGCGATGGGGGACTAATGAAAAACTGTTTTTT
d_call: -; clone_size: -; v_call: TRBV12-3/TRBV12-4; j_call: TRBJ2-3; cdr3_aa: CASRWGVGDTQYF; cdr3_nt: TGTGCCAGCAGGTGGGGAGTGGGAGATACGCAGTATTTT
d_call: TRBD1; clone_size: few; v_call: TRBV30; j_call: TRBJ1-2; cdr3_aa: CAWSTGVGYTF; cdr3_nt: TGTGCCTGGAGTACAGGGGTTGGCTACACCTTC
d_call: -; clone_size: -; v_call: TRBV6-5; j_call: TRBJ1-1; cdr3_aa: CASSYSRGARPDTEAFF; cdr3_nt: TGTGCCAGCAGTTACTCGAGGGGGGCGCGTCCGGATACTGAAGCTTTCTTT
d_call: -; clone_size: once; v_call: TRBV7-8; j_call: TRBJ2-7; cdr3_aa: CASSLGLQVYEQYF; cdr3_nt: TGTGCCAGCAGCTTGGGACTGCAGGTTTACGAGCAGTACTTC